These 29 T cell receptor beta chains came from one sample sequenced in a study of early stage breast cancer tumors. Clones were read by immunoSEQ multiplex PCR, and TCRdb kept only the in-frame ones, dropping some. This table has 60,000 to 75,000 clones, 80% appearing once. Source material: blood. The receptors stem from a person aged 40-50 years with breast cancer.

The chain recombines TRBV6-1 with TRBJ2-7, with 11 bases lining up with TRBD1. This CDR3 spans 14 amino acids. The germline V gene has CDR1 MNHNS and CDR2 SASEGT. V was clipped by 4 bases and J by 5 bases; unmatched bases: 4. CDR3 residues: CASSGGQGEDEQYF. CDR3 bases: TGTGCCAGCAGTGGGGGACAGGGGGAGGACGAGCAGTACTTC.

This clone was detected once. This chain links TRBV7-3 with TRBJ1-1; D ambiguous. This CDR3 contains 19 residues. Trimming left V 5 bases short and J 0 bases short, with 25 bases between. Germline loops: CDR1 SGHTA, CDR2 FQGTGA. CDR3 sequence reads: CASSLWGVAGVPLNTEAFF. In nucleotides, the CDR3 is TGTGCCAGCAGCCTCTGGGGTGTTGCCGGAGTCCCCTTGAACACTGAAGCTTTCTTT.

The chain links TRBV10-2 to TRBJ2-7; the match to TRBD2 covers 8 bases. Germline V gene sequence: CDR1 WSHSY, CDR2 SAAADI. J was trimmed by 2 bases and V by 0 bases; bases with no gene match: 21. The CDR3 extends over 21 amino acids. Here the CDR3 reads CASSESLPPRGSGIPTYEQYF. As DNA, the CDR3 is TGCGCCAGCAGTGAGTCTCTCCCCCCTCGGGGTAGCGGGATTCCTACCTACGAGCAGTACTTC.

The chain couples TRBV19 to TRBJ2-2, with D unresolved. Germline V gives CDR1 LNHDA, CDR2 SQIVND (reference sequence). V lost 1 base and J 0 bases, leaving 9 bases between the germline ends. The CDR3 runs to 16 residues. In DNA form, the CDR3 reads TGTGCCAGTAGTATAGGAGAACACGCGAACACCGGGGAGCTGTTTTTT. It yields the protein CASSIGEHANTGELFF.

A single count supports this clone. The rearrangement uses TRBV18 and TRBJ2-7; D not certain. Germline CDR1 KGHSH, CDR2 LQKENI. The CDR3 is made up of 13 amino acids. Trimming took 6 bases from V and 2 from J, leaving 11 bases between them. The CDR3 loop is CASSPVPTYEQYF. DNA for the CDR3: TGTGCCAGCTCTCCAGTGCCTACCTACGAGCAGTACTTC. Using reference TRBV18 and TRBJ2-7 for the parts outside the CDR3, the full variable domain is NAGVMQNPRHLVRRRGQEARLRCSPMKGHSHVYWYRQLPEEGLKFMVYLQKENIIDESGMPKERFSAEFPKEGPSILRIQQVVRGDSAAYFCASSPVPTYEQYFGPGTRLTVT.

On this clone itself: Relative to the germline gene, one junction end is altered; a read error may explain this. The J gene is TRBJ2-3, the V gene TRBV23-1; 8 bases map to TRBD1. TRBV23-1 belongs to the ORF category, with a function that is uncertain. This CDR3 has 10 amino acids. The CDR3 DNA reads as TGCGCCAGCAGGGACAGGGTGTCGGATTTT. Its protein is CASRDRVSDF.

The J gene is TRBJ2-1, the V gene TRBV18; possibly TRBD1 for D (6 bases). This CDR3 is built from 13 residues. V was cut by 3 bases and J by 8 bases, with 11 bases left in between. CDR1 KGHSH and CDR2 LQKENI come from the germline V gene. CDR3 loop: CASSPRGWDEQFF. Written as DNA, the CDR3 is TGTGCCAGCTCACCGAGGGGGTGGGATGAGCAGTTCTTC.

The J gene is TRBJ2-3, the V gene TRBV5-1; D possibly corresponds to TRBD2 (6 bases). Germline lookup yields CDR1 SGHRS and CDR2 YFSETQ. Trimming took off 4 bases at V and 4 bases at J, with 13 bases between the two ends. The CDR3 runs 14 residues. The CDR3 sequence is CASSPGVGADTQYF. The CDR3, as DNA: TGCGCCAGCAGCCCGGGGGTGGGCGCAGATACGCAGTATTTT.

The chain combines TRBV30 with TRBJ1-4, with a possible D match to TRBD1 (6 bases). Germline CDR1 GTSNPN, CDR2 SVGIG (reference sequence). Trimming removed 5 bases at V and 5 bases at J, with 12 bases between. The length of the CDR3 is 13 residues. CDR3 loop: CAWAGQRNEKLFF. The DNA of the CDR3 is TGTGCCTGGGCCGGACAGAGGAATGAAAAACTGTTTTTT.

V is TRBV30 and J is TRBJ2-5, with TRBD2 matching 11 bases. There are 15 residues in the CDR3. The germline V gene has CDR1 GTSNPN and CDR2 SVGIG (reference sequence). V was pared by 0 bases and J by 5 bases, with 5 bases of the junction left unmatched. CDR3 bases: TGTGCCTGGAGTGTACTAGCGGGAGTTTTGGAGACCCAGTACTTC. Amino acid sequence: CAWSVLAGVLETQYF.

This chain joins TRBV6-6 and TRBJ2-7; D possibly matches TRBD1 or TRBD2 (6 bases each). Germline CDR1 is MNHNY and CDR2 is SVGAGI (reference sequence). Trimming removed 7 bases from V and 4 bases from J, with 17 bases in between. CDR3 length equals 14 residues. The CDR3 DNA sequence: TGTGCCAGCACCCCCGAGGGGGGAATATACGAGCAGTACTTC. Translation: CASTPEGGIYEQYF.

This clone appeared a few times. The chain joins TRBV30 to TRBJ1-2; D ambiguous. Trimming left V 3 bases short and J 5 bases short, with 7 bases between. This CDR3 contains 11 residues. CDR1 is GTSNPN and CDR2 is SVGIG in the germline V gene (reference sequence). CDR3 in amino acids: CAWRSGYGYTF. CDR3 coding DNA: TGTGCCTGGAGGTCCGGATATGGCTACACCTTC.

This clone was recorded a few times. The V and J genes are TRBV7-9 and TRBJ2-7; TRBD1 matches at 10 bases. Germline V gene sequence: CDR1 SEHNR, CDR2 FQNEAQ (reference sequence). CDR3 length: 15 amino acids. V shed 5 bases, J shed 7 bases, and the junction held 11 bases outside the gene matches. The CDR3 loop is CASSPRDRGESEQYF. The CDR3 DNA is TGTGCCAGCAGCCCTAGGGACAGGGGAGAATCGGAGCAGTACTTC. Full variable domain (missing parts from reference TRBV7-9 and TRBJ2-7): DTGVSQNPRHKITKRGQNVTFRCDPISEHNRLYWYRQTLGQGPEFLTYFQNEAQLEKSRLLSDRFSAERPKGSFSTLEIQRTEQGDSAMYLCASSPRDRGESEQYFGPGTRLTVT.

This clone appeared once. The chain recombines TRBV11-2 with TRBJ2-5; D remains unclear. The CDR3 totals 11 residues. Looked up from germline, CDR1 is SGHAT and CDR2 is FQNNGV. Trimming took 1 base from V and 4 from J, leaving 1 base between them. CDR3 in DNA: TGTGCCAGCAGCTTAGCAGAGACCCAGTACTTC. Amino acid sequence: CASSLAETQYF.

J is TRBJ2-7 and V is TRBV28; the D is unclear. Germline V gene lookup returns CDR1 MDHEN and CDR2 SYDVKM. This CDR3 region has 15 residues. V was shortened by 4 bases and J by 6 bases, with 19 bases between the two germline ends. CDR3 in amino acids: CASSSPQPAEGEQYF. The CDR3 DNA reads TGTGCCAGCAGTTCCCCCCAGCCGGCGGAAGGCGAGCAGTACTTC.

CDR3 sequence (DNA): TGTGCCAGCAGTCAGTTCCGGGAGGTTTCCGGGGCCAACGTCCTGACTTTC. Amino acid sequence: CASSQFREVSGANVLTF. The genes are TRBV28 and TRBJ2-6, with TRBD2 matching 7 bases. Germline assignment: CDR1 MDHEN and CDR2 SYDVKM. Unmatched junction bases numbered 11, after V lost 5 bases and J lost 4 bases. The CDR3 is 17 amino acids.

V usage is TRBV15 and J usage is TRBJ2-1; possibly TRBD1 for D (5 bases). V lost 0 bases to trimming and J lost 8 bases, with 14 bases between them. Germline CDR1 and CDR2: LNHNV and YYDKDF (reference sequence). This CDR3 comprises 15 residues. The CDR3 nucleotides are TGTGCCACCAGCAGAGATCTTAGGCAGGGCTATGAGCAGTTCTTC. The encoded protein is CATSRDLRQGYEQFF. Together with reference TRBV15 and TRBJ2-1, the CDR3 gives the full variable domain: DAMVIQNPRYQVTQFGKPVTLSCSQTLNHNVMYWYQQKSSQAPKLLFHYYDKDFNNEADTPDNFQSRRPNTSFCFLDIRSPGLGDTAMYLCATSRDLRQGYEQFFGPGTRLTVL.

The J gene is TRBJ1-2, the V gene TRBV28; tentatively, D is TRBD1 (5 bases). The CDR3 contains 15 residues. Between the trimmed V and J ends, which lost 6 bases and 0 bases, there was a span of 14 bases. Per the germline V gene, CDR1 is MDHEN and CDR2 is SYDVKM. CDR3 DNA sequence: TGTGCCAGCAGCAACCCGACAGCCGCTAACTATGGCTACACCTTC. Translation gives CASSNPTAANYGYTF.

The CDR3 spells CASTGPGGEAFF. In DNA, the CDR3 is TGTGCCAGCACCGGACCTGGGGGTGAAGCTTTCTTT. J is TRBJ1-1 and V is TRBV5-5; possible D gene TRBD1, 5 bases. Trimming took off 6 bases at V and 7 bases at J, with 13 bases between the two ends. Germline loops: CDR1 SGHKS, CDR2 YYEKEE (reference sequence). The CDR3 contains 12 residues.

This clone was detected a few times. The J gene is TRBJ2-3, the V gene TRBV7-9, with D unresolved. The length of the CDR3 is 14 residues. The V and J ends lost 5 bases and 4 bases respectively, with 13 bases between them. The germline V gene encodes CDR1 SEHNR and CDR2 FQNEAQ (reference sequence). The CDR3 DNA is TGTGCCAGCAGCGCCACGATAAGCGCAGATACGCAGTATTTT. This translates into CASSATISADTQYF.

This clone was seen just once. The chain has TRBV11-1 and TRBJ2-7; 7 bases fit TRBD2. The V gene's germline CDR1 is SGHAT and CDR2 FQDESV (reference sequence). The CDR3 runs to 15 residues. Trimming cost V 0 bases and J 3 bases; bases outside gene matches: 5. The CDR3 coding sequence is TGTGCCAGCAGCTTAGCGGGAGGGGAACTCTACGAGCAGTACTTC. Its translation is CASSLAGGELYEQYF.

The rearrangement joins TRBV7-9 to TRBJ2-5, with a weak D call TRBD2 (6 bases). The germline V and J ends were trimmed by 3 bases and 0 bases, with 11 bases remaining between them. The CDR3 has 15 amino acids. CDR1 and CDR2 from the germline V gene are SEHNR and FQNEAQ (reference sequence). CDR3 amino acids: CASSFRDSYQETQYF. The CDR3 region has the DNA TGTGCCAGCAGCTTCCGGGACTCATACCAAGAGACCCAGTACTTC.

This chain uses TRBV11-2 with TRBJ1-1; D may be TRBD1 (6 bases). From germline, CDR1 is SGHAT and CDR2 FQNNGV. Trimming stripped 1 base from V and 10 bases from J, with 7 bases between. This CDR3 comprises 11 residues. CDR3 DNA: TGTGCCAGCAGCTTAGGGGGGCCAGCTTTCTTT. It encodes CASSLGGPAFF. Drawing the rest from reference TRBV11-2 and TRBJ1-1, the complete variable domain is EAGVAQSPRYKIIEKRQSVAFWCNPISGHATLYWYQQILGQGPKLLIQFQNNGVVDDSQLPKDRFSAERLKGVDSTLKIQPAKLEDSAVYLCASSLGGPAFFGQGTRLTVV.

V and J are TRBV27 and TRBJ2-3, with 10 bases identical to TRBD1. The germline V gene has CDR1 MNHEY and CDR2 SMNVEV (reference sequence). The V and J ends lost 4 bases and 4 bases, in that order; junction bases with no gene match: 8. The CDR3 runs 16 residues. CDR3 residues: CASSWGGQGLSDTQYF. DNA for the CDR3: TGTGCCAGCAGTTGGGGGGGACAGGGGTTGTCAGATACGCAGTATTTT.

The V and J genes are TRBV6-1 and TRBJ2-3; weak D call: TRBD2 (5 bases). Germline V gene data show CDR1 as MNHNS and CDR2 as SASEGT. The CDR3 is made up of 14 amino acids. The germline V and J ends were trimmed by 3 bases and 2 bases, with 9 bases remaining between them. CDR3: CASSETEDTDTQYF. CDR3 coding DNA: TGTGCCAGCAGTGAGACGGAGGACACAGATACGCAGTATTTT.

This clone was counted a few times. The chain uses TRBV19 and TRBJ2-1; D is tentatively TRBD1 or TRBD2 (5 bases each). This CDR3 has 16 residues. CDR1 is LNHDA, CDR2 SQIVND, per germline (reference sequence). Trimming shortened V by 3 bases and J by 4 bases, and 16 bases separated the two germline ends. The CDR3 DNA sequence: TGTGCCAGTAGTATTCTGCCTAGTGGGACGTACAATGAGCAGTTCTTC. The encoded protein is CASSILPSGTYNEQFF.

V is TRBV2 and J is TRBJ1-1, with no clear D. From germline, CDR1 is SNHLY and CDR2 FYNNEI. Trimming removed 6 bases at V and 2 bases at J, with 13 bases between. CDR3 length: 14 amino acids. CDR3 bases: TGTGCCAGCAGCTCTGAACAGATTAACACTGAAGCTTTCTTT. Translation: CASSSEQINTEAFF.

The sample holds a few counts of this clone. J is TRBJ1-2 and V is TRBV4-2, with TRBD1 matching 8 bases. Looked up from germline, CDR1 is LGHNA and CDR2 is YNFKEQ. V was pared by 5 bases and J by 3 bases, with 5 bases of the junction left unmatched. CDR3 size: 14 residues. CDR3 nucleotide sequence: TGTGCCAGCAGCGCACAGGGGGAGGACTATGGCTACACCTTC. The encoded protein is CASSAQGEDYGYTF.

This clone was seen only once. The chain uses TRBV19 and TRBJ1-5; weak D call: TRBD1 (5 bases). The V end was cut by 2 bases, the J end by 1 base, with 6 bases between. This CDR3 has 14 residues. Germline V gene data show CDR1 as LNHDA and CDR2 as SQIVND (reference sequence). In DNA form, the CDR3 reads TGTGCCAGTAGTATATACAGGAGCAATCAGCCCCAGCATTTT. Translated, it gives CASSIYRSNQPQHF.